Below are 15 T cell receptor beta chains sequenced from a single sample in a study of siplizumab effects on memory and regulatory T cells. Assay: immunoSEQ multiplex PCR; the TCRdb copy retains only in-frame clones and omits some. The sample lists fewer than 110,000 clones, about nine tenths occurring once. The source material was non-Treg CD4+ T cells sorted from blood. All receptors come from a human donor in good health.

This chain links TRBV30 with TRBJ2-7; 9 positions match TRBD1. CDR3 size: 13 residues. The germline CDR1 and CDR2 sequences are GTSNPN and SVGIG (reference sequence). After removal of 1 base from V and 6 bases from J, the junction contained 4 bases not matched to a gene. The CDR3 sequence: CAWSAGTGSEQYF. CDR3 DNA: TGTGCCTGGAGTGCAGGGACAGGGAGCGAGCAGTACTTC.

This chain uses TRBV7-2 with TRBJ2-3; tentative D call: TRBD2 (6 bases). V lost 5 bases to trimming and J lost 2 bases, with 11 bases between them. Germline V gene data show CDR1 as SGHTA and CDR2 as FQGNSA. CDR3 length: 14 amino acids. The CDR3 DNA reads as TGTGCCAGCAGCGTGGGGGGTTCCACAGATACGCAGTATTTT. Protein sequence: CASSVGGSTDTQYF.

The chain employs TRBV7-9 and TRBJ2-3; D unresolved. From germline, CDR1 is SEHNR and CDR2 FQNEAQ (reference sequence). With 1 base removed from V and 3 bases from J, the gap between germline ends came to 5 bases. CDR3 length: 13 amino acids. In nucleotides, the CDR3 is TGTGCCAGCAGCTTAGTGATTACAGATACGCAGTATTTT. This sequence encodes CASSLVITDTQYF.

J is TRBJ2-7 and V is TRBV6-5, with 9 bases that match TRBD1. The CDR3 length is 16 residues. Looked up from germline, CDR1 is MNHEY and CDR2 is SVGAGI. The junction had 7 bases not matched to a gene; V was cut back by 2 bases and J by 2 bases. DNA for the CDR3: TGTGCCAGCAGTTACCAAACCGGGACAGGGCCCTACGAGCAGTACTTC. Its protein is CASSYQTGTGPYEQYF.

The chain uses TRBV11-3 and TRBJ2-7, with D unresolved. CDR1 and CDR2 from the germline V gene are SGHNT and YENEEA. The CDR3 extends over 12 amino acids. V was trimmed by 5 bases and J by 1 base, leaving 6 bases between them. The CDR3 DNA sequence: TGTGCCAGCAGCCGACTTTCCTACGAGCAGTACTTC. Translation gives CASSRLSYEQYF.

The V and J genes are TRBV6-1 and TRBJ2-1; unclear D gene. The V gene lost 1 base and the J gene lost 8 bases, with 3 bases spanning the gap. Germline V gene lookup returns CDR1 MNHNS and CDR2 SASEGT. The CDR3 spans 11 residues. The CDR3 spells CASSEVYEQFF. CDR3 DNA: TGTGCCAGCAGTGAAGTCTATGAGCAGTTCTTC.

The chain combines TRBV7-9 with TRBJ2-1, with no clear D. Germline-derived CDR1 and CDR2 are SEHNR and FQNEAQ (reference sequence). The V end lost 4 bases, the J end lost 0 bases, and 10 bases lay between the germline ends. This CDR3 is 15 amino acids long. The CDR3 DNA follows: TGTGCCAGCAGCTATGATTTATCCTCCTACAATGAGCAGTTCTTC. Its protein product is CASSYDLSSYNEQFF.

J is TRBJ1-2 and V is TRBV19, with D possibly TRBD1 on 6 matching bases. The CDR3 is made up of 12 amino acids. V was shortened by 5 bases and J by 5 bases, with 9 bases between the two germline ends. The germline gives CDR1 LNHDA, CDR2 SQIVND (reference sequence). The CDR3 spells CASSPGQYGYTF. The CDR3 DNA sequence: TGTGCCAGTAGTCCCGGACAGTATGGCTACACCTTC.

J is TRBJ1-1 and V is TRBV18, with D maybe TRBD1 (5 bases). Germline CDR1 is KGHSH and CDR2 is LQKENI. CDR3 length: 15 residues. With 1 base removed from V and 6 bases from J, the gap between germline ends came to 15 bases. The chain's CDR3 is CASSPRDQVGPEAFF. As DNA, the CDR3 is TGTGCCAGCTCACCACGAGACCAGGTGGGGCCTGAAGCTTTCTTT. The complete variable domain, with remaining parts taken from reference TRBV18 and TRBJ1-1, reads NAGVMQNPRHLVRRRGQEARLRCSPMKGHSHVYWYRQLPEEGLKFMVYLQKENIIDESGMPKERFSAEFPKEGPSILRIQQVVRGDSAAYFCASSPRDQVGPEAFFGQGTRLTVV.

The chain employs TRBV15 and TRBJ1-1, with a weak D call TRBD1 (5 bases). CDR3 length: 14 amino acids. Germline V gene sequence: CDR1 LNHNV, CDR2 YYDKDF (reference sequence). Trimming left V 1 base short and J 4 bases short, with 10 bases between. In DNA, the CDR3 is TGTGCCACCAGCAGAGGGGACGGGAGCACTGAAGCTTTCTTT. Translating gives CATSRGDGSTEAFF.

CDR3 DNA: TGTGCCAGCAGCTTAGGTGGGAGGGCCATCGAGACCCAGTACTTC. Encoded protein: CASSLGGRAIETQYF. The rearrangement uses TRBV7-3 and TRBJ2-5, with 7 nucleotides matching TRBD2. The CDR3 runs 15 residues. Germline assignment: CDR1 SGHTA and CDR2 FQGTGA. J was trimmed by 5 bases and V by 2 bases; bases with no gene match: 8.

The chain couples TRBV30 to TRBJ2-7; 8 bases fit TRBD2. The CDR3 runs 13 residues. CDR1 GTSNPN and CDR2 SVGIG come from the germline V gene (reference sequence). J was trimmed by 0 bases and V by 4 bases; bases with no gene match: 2. CDR3 nucleotides: TGTGCCTGGACGGGGGGGAGCTCCTACGAGCAGTACTTC. Amino acids: CAWTGGSSYEQYF.

The V call is TRBV7-8, the J call TRBJ2-1, with TRBD2 as a possible D gene (5 bases). This CDR3 has 16 residues. Trimming pared 5 bases from V and 0 bases from J, leaving 14 bases between. Germline loops: CDR1 SGHVS, CDR2 FQNEAQ. The CDR3 region has the DNA TGTGCCAGCAGCCAGAGCGGCGCCAGCTCCTACAATGAGCAGTTCTTC. Encoded protein: CASSQSGASSYNEQFF.

The CDR3 coding sequence is TGCGCCAGCAGCAAGACCGGGACGGCAACCTACGAGCAGTACTTC. It yields the protein CASSKTGTATYEQYF. The chain employs TRBV5-1 and TRBJ2-7, with D perhaps matching TRBD1 or TRBD2 (5 bases each). The CDR3 consists of 15 residues. V lost 4 bases, J lost 2 bases, and 16 bases lay in between. Germline-derived CDR1 and CDR2 are SGHRS and YFSETQ.

The chain links TRBV18 to TRBJ2-3, with a tentative D call TRBD1 (6 bases). Germline V gene sequence: CDR1 KGHSH, CDR2 LQKENI. CDR3 length: 12 amino acids. Trimming shortened V by 4 bases and J by 6 bases, and 8 bases separated the two germline ends. The CDR3 DNA reads TGTGCCAGCTCACTGGGACACGATACGCAGTATTTT. It encodes CASSLGHDTQYF.